This TCR beta chain was captured in a study of T cells expressing NK-cell markers. Across the study: Within the sequenced cohort of eight donors, seven exhibited HCMV seropositivity and one was seronegative.

5'RACE template switching with UMIs generated TCR beta cDNA. After re-calling the 5' RACE reads, TCRdb lists one entry per CDR3 protein, DNA absent. Here the sample table reports under 500,000 distinct CDR3 sequences. As for this clonotype: Its antigen is not known.

Germline values: CDR1 SGHAT, CDR2 FQNNGV. The CDR3 totals 15 residues. Whole-study results and caveats: There were a handful of donors in whom these clonotypes also led the CD3+CD56-NKG2C+ fraction.

The clonotype comes from a woman between 18 and 70 years old in good health. V usage is TRBV11-2 and J usage is TRBJ2-3; with no DNA, the TCRdb D assignment of TRBD1 cannot be verified. The sequenced material came from blood T cells: a sorted CD56 or NKG2C T cell subset, CD4+ or CD8+ T cells, or bulk PBMC T cells (not recorded which). CDR3 loop: CASSSTPGHTDTQYF.